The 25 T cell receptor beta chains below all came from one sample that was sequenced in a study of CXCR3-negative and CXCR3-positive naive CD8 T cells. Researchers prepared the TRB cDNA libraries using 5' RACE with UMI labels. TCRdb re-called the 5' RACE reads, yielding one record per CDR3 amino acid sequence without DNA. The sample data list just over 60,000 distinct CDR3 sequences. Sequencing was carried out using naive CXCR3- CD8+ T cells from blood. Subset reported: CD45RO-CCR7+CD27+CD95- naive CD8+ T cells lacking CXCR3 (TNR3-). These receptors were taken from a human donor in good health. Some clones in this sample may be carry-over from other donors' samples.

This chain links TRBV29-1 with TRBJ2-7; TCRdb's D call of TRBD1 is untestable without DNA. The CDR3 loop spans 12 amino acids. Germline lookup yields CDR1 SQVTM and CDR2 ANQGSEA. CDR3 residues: CSVAPGSYEQYF.

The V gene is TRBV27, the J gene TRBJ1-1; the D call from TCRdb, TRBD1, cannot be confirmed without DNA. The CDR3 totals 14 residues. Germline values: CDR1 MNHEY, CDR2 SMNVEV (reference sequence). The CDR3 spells CASSTRQGDTEAFF.

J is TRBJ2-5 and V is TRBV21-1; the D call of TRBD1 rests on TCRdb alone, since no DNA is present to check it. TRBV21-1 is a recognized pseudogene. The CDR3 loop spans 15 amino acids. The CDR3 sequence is CASSKGQGHQESQYF.

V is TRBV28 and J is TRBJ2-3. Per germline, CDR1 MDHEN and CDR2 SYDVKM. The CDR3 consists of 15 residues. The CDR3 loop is CASSLSTTSTDTQYF.

CDR3 amino acids: CSARDRLAGNTDTQYF. The chain employs TRBV20-1 and TRBJ2-3. Germline V gives CDR1 DFQATT, CDR2 SNEGSKA (reference sequence). The CDR3 runs to 16 residues.

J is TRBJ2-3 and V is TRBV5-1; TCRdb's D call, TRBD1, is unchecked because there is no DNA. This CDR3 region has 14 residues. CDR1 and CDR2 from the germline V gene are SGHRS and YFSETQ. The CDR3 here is CASSFTGPLVAQYF.

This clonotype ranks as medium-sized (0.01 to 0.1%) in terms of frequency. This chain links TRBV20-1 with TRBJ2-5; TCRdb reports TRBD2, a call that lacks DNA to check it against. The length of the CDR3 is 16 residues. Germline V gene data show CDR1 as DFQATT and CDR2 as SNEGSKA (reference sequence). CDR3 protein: CSARDQNGRDLETQYF.

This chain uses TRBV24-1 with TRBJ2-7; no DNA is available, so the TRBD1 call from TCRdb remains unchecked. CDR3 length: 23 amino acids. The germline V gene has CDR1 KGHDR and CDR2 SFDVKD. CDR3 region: CATGPTIDSHVKNPEPKAYEQYF.

The CDR3 protein is CASSHLQEDSGNTIYF. V usage is TRBV23-1 and J usage is TRBJ1-3; TCRdb proposes TRBD1, but this gene call is untestable without DNA. TRBV23-1 is assigned to the ORF class and has an uncertain function. The CDR3 spans 16 residues.

CDR3 region: CAITPTSGPPVGELFF. The V and J genes are TRBV10-3 and TRBJ2-2; TCRdb lists TRBD2, though no DNA is available to test this call. CDR3 size: 16 residues. Germline V gene lookup returns CDR1 ENHRY and CDR2 SYGVKD.

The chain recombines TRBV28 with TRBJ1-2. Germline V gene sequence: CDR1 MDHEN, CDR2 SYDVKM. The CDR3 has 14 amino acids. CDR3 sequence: CASSLRNVLGGYTF.

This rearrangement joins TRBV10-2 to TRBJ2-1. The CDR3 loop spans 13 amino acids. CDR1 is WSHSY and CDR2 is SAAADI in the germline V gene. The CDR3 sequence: CASSESGGDEQFF.

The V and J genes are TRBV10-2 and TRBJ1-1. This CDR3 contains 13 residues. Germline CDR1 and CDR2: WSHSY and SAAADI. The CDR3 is CASGGIGNTEAFF.

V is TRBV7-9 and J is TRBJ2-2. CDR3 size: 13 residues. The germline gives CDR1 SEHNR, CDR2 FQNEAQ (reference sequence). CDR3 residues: CASSSSENGELFF. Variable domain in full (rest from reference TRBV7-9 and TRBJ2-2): DTGVSQNPRHKITKRGQNVTFRCDPISEHNRLYWYRQTLGQGPEFLTYFQNEAQLEKSRLLSDRFSAERPKGSFSTLEIQRTEQGDSAMYLCASSSSENGELFFGEGSRLTVL.

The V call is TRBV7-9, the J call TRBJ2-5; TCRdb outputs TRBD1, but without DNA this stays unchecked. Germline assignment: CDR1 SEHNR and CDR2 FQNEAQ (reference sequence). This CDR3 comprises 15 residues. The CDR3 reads CASSYIWGEQETQYF.

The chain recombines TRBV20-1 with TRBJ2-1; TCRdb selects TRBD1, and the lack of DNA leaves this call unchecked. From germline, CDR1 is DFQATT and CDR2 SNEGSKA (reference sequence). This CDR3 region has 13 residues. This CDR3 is CSARPQGKDEQFF.

Here the CDR3 reads CASSPTDEQYF. The rearrangement uses TRBV7-2 and TRBJ2-7. This CDR3 is 11 amino acids long. The germline CDR1 and CDR2 sequences are SGHTA and FQGNSA.

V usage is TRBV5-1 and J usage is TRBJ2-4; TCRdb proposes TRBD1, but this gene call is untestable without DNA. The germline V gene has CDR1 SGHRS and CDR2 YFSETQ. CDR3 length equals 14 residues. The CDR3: CASKVGTALNIQYF.

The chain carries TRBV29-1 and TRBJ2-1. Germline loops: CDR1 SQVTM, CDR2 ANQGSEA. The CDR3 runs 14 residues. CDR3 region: CGVVTEVSYNEQFF.

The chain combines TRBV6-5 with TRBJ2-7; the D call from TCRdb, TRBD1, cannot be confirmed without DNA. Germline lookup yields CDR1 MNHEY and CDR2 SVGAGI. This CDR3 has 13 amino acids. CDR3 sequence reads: CASRQASSYEQYF.

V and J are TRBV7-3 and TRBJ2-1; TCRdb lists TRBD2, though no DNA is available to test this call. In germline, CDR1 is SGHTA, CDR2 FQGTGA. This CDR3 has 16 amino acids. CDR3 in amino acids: CASSLGGTSAFDEQFF.

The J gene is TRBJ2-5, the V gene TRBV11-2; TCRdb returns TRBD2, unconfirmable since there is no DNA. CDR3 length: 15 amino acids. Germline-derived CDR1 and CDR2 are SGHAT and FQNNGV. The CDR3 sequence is CASSQEREVRETQYF.

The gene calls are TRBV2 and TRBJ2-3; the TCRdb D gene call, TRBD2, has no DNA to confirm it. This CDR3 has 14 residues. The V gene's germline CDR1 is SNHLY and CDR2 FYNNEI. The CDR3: CASIKDLVTDTQYF.

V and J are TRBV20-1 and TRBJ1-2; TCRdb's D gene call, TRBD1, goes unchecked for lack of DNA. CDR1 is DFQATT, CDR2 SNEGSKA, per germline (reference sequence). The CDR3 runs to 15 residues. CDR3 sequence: CSAIQWGGENYGYTF.

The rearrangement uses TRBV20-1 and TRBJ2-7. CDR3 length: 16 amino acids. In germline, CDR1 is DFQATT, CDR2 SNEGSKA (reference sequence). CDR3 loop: CSARDESLSTANEQYF.